These T cell receptor beta chains were read from a single sample in a study of Graves' ophthalmopathy and Graves' hyperthyroidism. TCRdb independently ran MiXCR on the multiplex PCR reads; one entry per CDR3 protein. The data show about 700,000 distinct CDR3 sequences, roughly 40% seen once. The sequenced material came from peripheral blood. Receptor source: an adult man with Graves' ophthalmopathy. Each CDR3 is given with its conserved first and last residue. The D gene is left open where the match is weak. Not every row has a clone size; where given, it reads once, few, many or a size class.

D,length,J,size,V,DNA,CDR3
-,15,TRBJ1-6,many,TRBV10-2,TGCGCCAGCAGTGAGTCGACGTCTCGGAATTCACCCCTCCACTTT,CASSESTSRNSPLHF
-,14,TRBJ2-7,once,TRBV25-1,TGTGCCAGCCACGCGGGGGCTAGCGGCTACGAGCAGTACTTC,CASHAGASGYEQYF
TRBD1,18,TRBJ1-1,few,TRBV7-8,TGTGCCAGCAGCTTACCCCTAATGAGGAGGGACAGGGACACTGAAGCTTTCTTT,CASSLPLMRRDRDTEAFF
-,12,TRBJ2-7,few,TRBV20-1,TGCAGTGCTAGAGAGGCAGGCTACGAGCAGTACTTC,CSAREAGYEQYF
-,18,TRBJ1-6,few,TRBV6-5,TGTGCCAGCAGTTACTCGACGTCTGGAAGCTCCTATAATTCACCCCTCCACTTT,CASSYSTSGSSYNSPLHF
-,14,TRBJ1-2,-,TRBV7-2,TGTGCCAGCTCACCTACACAGGGACAACATGGCTACACCTTC,CASSPTQGQHGYTF
-,14,TRBJ1-1,many,TRBV9,TGTGCCAGCAGCGTAGGGCAGGAAGGTACTGAAGCTTTCTTT,CASSVGQEGTEAFF
-,15,TRBJ1-1,many,TRBV9,TGTGCCAGCAGCGTATTATCAGGTGGGGGGACAGAAGCTTTCTTT,CASSVLSGGGTEAFF
-,16,TRBJ1-2,many,TRBV19,TGTGCCAGTAGTATCAAAGTTGGGGCAGGATACTATGGCTACACCTTC,CASSIKVGAGYYGYTF
-,13,TRBJ2-7,-,TRBV9,TGTGTCAGCAGCGTAACCAGCTCCTACGAGCAGTACTTC,CVSSVTSSYEQYF
-,14,TRBJ2-7,-,TRBV20-1,TGCAGTGCTATCCGATCCCCCAGCGGAGTCGAGCAGTACTTC,CSAIRSPSGVEQYF
-,12,TRBJ2-5,-,TRBV20-1,TGCAGTGCTATTGGGGGGTTTAAGACCCAGTACTTC,CSAIGGFKTQYF
-,16,TRBJ1-5,-,TRBV24-1,TGTGCCAGCAGCTCTTTAGGGCAGGGTGTCAATCAGCCCCAGCATTTT,CASSSLGQGVNQPQHF
-,14,TRBJ2-5,few,TRBV6-1,TGTGCCAGCAGTGAAGTCCTAGTGCGAGAGACCCAGTACTTC,CASSEVLVRETQYF
-,14,TRBJ2-7,-,TRBV10-1,TGTGCCAGCAGTCTCGGATCCAACTTCTACGAGCAGTACTTC,CASSLGSNFYEQYF
-,17,TRBJ1-6,few,TRBV10-3,TGTGCCAGCAGCCCTGTCGCAGCGGCCCAGCCTGTTTCACCCCTCCACTTT,CASSPVAAAQPVSPLHF
-,15,TRBJ2-5,few,TRBV11-2,TGTGCCAGCAGCTTACTTCGGGGGGCAGGGGAGACCCAGTACTTC,CASSLLRGAGETQYF
TRBD1,13,TRBJ2-7,few,TRBV10-1,TGCGCCACCTCAGGACAGGGAAATTACGAGCAGTACTTC,CATSGQGNYEQYF
-,15,TRBJ2-7,-,TRBV7-9,TGTGCCAGCAGCCAAGGACGCGGAAACTCCTACGAGCAGTACTTC,CASSQGRGNSYEQYF
-,13,TRBJ1-2,-,TRBV9,TGTGCCAGCAGCCGAGAGGGCCACTATGGCTACACCTTC,CASSREGHYGYTF
-,14,TRBJ2-3,-,TRBV7-8,TGTGCCAGCAGCGTTTCAGGGTTTAAGGATACGCAGTATTTT,CASSVSGFKDTQYF
TRBD1,17,TRBJ1-4,-,TRBV24-1,TGTGCCACCAGTGACCCAGGGGGCTTTGCAACTAATGAAAAACTGTTTTTT,CATSDPGGFATNEKLFF
-,12,TRBJ1-3,many,TRBV2,TGTGCCAGGAGGATCTCTGGAAACACCATATATTTT,CARRISGNTIYF
-,15,TRBJ2-5,-,TRBV7-9,TGTGCCAGCAGCCAAGACGGGGGTAGGGCAGAGACCCAGTACTTC,CASSQDGGRAETQYF
-,14,TRBJ1-5,many,TRBV12-3/TRBV12-4,TGTGCCAGCAAAAAAGGGCAGCTCAATCAGCCCCAGCATTTT,CASKKGQLNQPQHF
TRBD2,14,TRBJ2-7,-,TRBV10-3,TGTGCCATCAGCGTGGCCGGGACTAGCGTCGAGCAGTACTTC,CAISVAGTSVEQYF
-,11,TRBJ1-1,many,TRBV6-5,TGTGCCAGCGGCCGAGACACTGAAGCTTTCTTT,CASGRDTEAFF
-,12,TRBJ1-2,many,TRBV7-9,TGTGCCAGCAGTCCAGGGGATTATGGCTACACCTTC,CASSPGDYGYTF
TRBD2,15,TRBJ2-7,many,TRBV2,TGTGCCAGCGGACCGAGGGTAGCGGGAGCAGGCGAGCAGTACTTC,CASGPRVAGAGEQYF
-,12,TRBJ1-2,-,TRBV25-1,TGTGCCAGCAGTCAGCTAATCTATGGCTACACCTTC,CASSQLIYGYTF
-,13,TRBJ1-2,few,TRBV7-2,TGTGCCAGCAGTTACCCGGCCGTCTGGGGCTACACCTTC,CASSYPAVWGYTF
-,12,TRBJ1-4,many,TRBV20-1,TGCAGTGCTCAGGATCTTAATGAAAAACTGTTTTTT,CSAQDLNEKLFF
-,13,TRBJ1-5,many,TRBV12-3/TRBV12-4,TGTGCCAGCAGCTTTTCTCGGAATCAGCCCCAGCATTTT,CASSFSRNQPQHF
-,13,TRBJ2-5,-,TRBV9,TGTGCCAGCACTAGACAAGGGTCGACGGCCCAGTACTTC,CASTRQGSTAQYF
-,13,TRBJ1-5,few,TRBV19,TGTGCCAGTAGTATAATCCCCACCCAGCCCCAGCATTTT,CASSIIPTQPQHF
-,15,TRBJ2-7,-,TRBV25-1,TGTGCCAGCAGTTTAGTCGGTGGATCACCCTACGAGCAGTACTTC,CASSLVGGSPYEQYF
TRBD1,14,TRBJ1-2,many,TRBV15,TGTGCCACCAGCAGGTCCGGGACAGCCTATGGCTACACCTTC,CATSRSGTAYGYTF
TRBD1,14,TRBJ1-1,-,TRBV7-3,TGTGCCAGCAGCGTTGCGACAGGGAGCATTGAAGCTTTCTTT,CASSVATGSIEAFF
-,13,TRBJ2-7,-,TRBV20-1,TGCAGTGCTAGAGACAGGAACTCCTACGAGCAGTACTTC,CSARDRNSYEQYF
TRBD1,14,TRBJ1-6,-,TRBV10-2,TGCGCCAGCACCGCCGGGACAGGGGGTTCACCCCTCCACTTT,CASTAGTGGSPLHF
-,14,TRBJ1-6,many,TRBV10-2,TGCGCCAGCGGGTGGCAGATGGAAGATTCACCCCTCCACTTT,CASGWQMEDSPLHF
TRBD2,15,TRBJ2-7,few,TRBV7-8,TGTGCCAGCAGCCATACGACTAGCGGGGGATCGGAGCAGTACTTC,CASSHTTSGGSEQYF
-,15,TRBJ1-6,-,TRBV7-9,TGTGCCAGCAGCTTTCCCAGGGGTCTCGGTTCACGCCTCCACTTT,CASSFPRGLGSRLHF
-,15,TRBJ1-5,-,TRBV7-2,TGTGCCAGCAGCCCGGCAGGGACATCCAATCAGCCCCAGCATTTT,CASSPAGTSNQPQHF
TRBD1,18,TRBJ1-2,-,TRBV20-1,TGCAGTGCTAGGAGCCCCCCCCGGGACAGGGGGTCCGACTATGGCTACACCTTC,CSARSPPRDRGSDYGYTF
-,11,TRBJ2-5,many,TRBV3-1,TGTGCCAGCAGCCATGAAGAGACCCAGTACTTC,CASSHEETQYF
-,13,TRBJ2-7,-,TRBV7-2,TGTGCCAGCAGTTCTTTTTCCTCTGGGGAGCAGTACTTC,CASSSFSSGEQYF
-,12,TRBJ2-5,-,TRBV7-9,TGTGCCAGCGCTCCTGGGAGGGAGACCCAGTACTTC,CASAPGRETQYF
-,13,TRBJ2-7,-,TRBV20-1,TGCAGTGCTAGAAGGGACGGGGGCTACGAGCAGTACTTC,CSARRDGGYEQYF
-,14,TRBJ2-2,-,TRBV19,TGTGCCAGTAGTACCCACAGGGTCACCGGGGAGCTGTTTTTT,CASSTHRVTGELFF
-,15,TRBJ1-2,few,TRBV10-3,TGTGCCAGCAGTGGCCTATTGGGACGGTTATATGGCTACACCTTC,CASSGLLGRLYGYTF
-,13,TRBJ1-1,-,TRBV2,TGTGCCAGCAGTGCGGAGGGTGACACTGAAGCTTTCTTT,CASSAEGDTEAFF
TRBD1,14,TRBJ1-1,few,TRBV9,TGTGCCAGCAGCGTCCAGGGGGGGAGAACTGAAGCTTTCTTT,CASSVQGGRTEAFF
TRBD2,14,TRBJ2-5,-,TRBV4-1,TGCGCCAGCAGCCACGCGGGGGGGCAGGGGACCCAGTACTTC,CASSHAGGQGTQYF